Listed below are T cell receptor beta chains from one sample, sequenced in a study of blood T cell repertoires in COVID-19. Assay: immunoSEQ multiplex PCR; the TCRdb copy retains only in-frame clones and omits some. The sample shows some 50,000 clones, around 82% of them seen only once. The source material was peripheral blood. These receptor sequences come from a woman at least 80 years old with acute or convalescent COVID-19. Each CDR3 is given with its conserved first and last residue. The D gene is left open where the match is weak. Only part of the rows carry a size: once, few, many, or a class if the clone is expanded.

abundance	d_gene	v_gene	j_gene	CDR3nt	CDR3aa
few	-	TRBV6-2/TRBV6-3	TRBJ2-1	TGTGCCAGCAGCTACTGGACTCTCTACAATGAGCAGTTCTTC	CASSYWTLYNEQFF
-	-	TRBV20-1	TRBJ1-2	TGCAGTGCTAGTCTCCCTAACTATGGCTACACCTTC	CSASLPNYGYTF
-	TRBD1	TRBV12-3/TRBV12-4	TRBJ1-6	TGTGCCAGCAGTTTTTCCAGGGGGGCCCCCCTCCACTTT	CASSFSRGAPLHF
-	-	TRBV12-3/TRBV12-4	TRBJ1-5	TGTGCCACCTCGGGGGGGGAGAATCAGCCCCAGCATTTT	CATSGGENQPQHF
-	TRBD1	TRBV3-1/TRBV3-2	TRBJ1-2	TGTGCCAGCAGCCAAGTTCCAGGGGGCGACTATGGCTACACCTTC	CASSQVPGGDYGYTF
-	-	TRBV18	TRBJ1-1	TGTGCCAGCTCACCCCTCGGGGATACCAACACTGAAGCTTTCTTT	CASSPLGDTNTEAFF
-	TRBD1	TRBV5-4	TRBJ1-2	TGTGCCAGCAGCTTTCGACAGGGTAGCTATGGCTACACCTTC	CASSFRQGSYGYTF
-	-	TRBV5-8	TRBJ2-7	TGTGCCAGCAGCCTATCCGGGACACCTTACTACGAGCAGTACTTC	CASSLSGTPYYEQYF
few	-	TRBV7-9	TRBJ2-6	TGTGCCAGCAGCTTAAAGTCCCCCGGTCGGTCACCTGGGGCCAACGTCCTGACTTTC	CASSLKSPGRSPGANVLTF
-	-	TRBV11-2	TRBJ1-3	TGTGCCAGCAGCTCTCTCCGGACAGCCTCTGGAAACACCATATATTTT	CASSSLRTASGNTIYF
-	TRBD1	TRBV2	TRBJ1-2	TGTGCCAGCATGATGGGACAGGGGGCTGGGGGCTACACCTTC	CASMMGQGAGGYTF
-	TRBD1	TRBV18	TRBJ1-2	TGTGCCAGCTCACGGGAGGCAGGGGGAACGGACACCTTC	CASSREAGGTDTF
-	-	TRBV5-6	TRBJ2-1	TGTGCCAGCAGCGGATGGACTACCTACAATGAGCAGTTCTTC	CASSGWTTYNEQFF
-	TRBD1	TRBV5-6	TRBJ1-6	TGTGCCAGCAGCTTCGAAGACAGGGAGAATTCACCCCTCCACTTT	CASSFEDRENSPLHF
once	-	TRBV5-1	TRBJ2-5	TGCGCCAGCACCGTGGGGGGGCGGAGGCAAGAGACCCAGTACTTC	CASTVGGRRQETQYF
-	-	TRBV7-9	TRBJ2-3	TGTGCCAGCAGCTTAAGCGTAGTGGGCACAGATACGCAGTATTTT	CASSLSVVGTDTQYF
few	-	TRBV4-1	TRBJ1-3	TGCGCCAGCAGCCCCCTGGGGCACACCATATATTTT	CASSPLGHTIYF
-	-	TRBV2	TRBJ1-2	TGTGCCAGCAGTGAACAGGGTTCGGGAGCTAACTATGGCTACACCTTC	CASSEQGSGANYGYTF
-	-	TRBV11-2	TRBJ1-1	TGTGCCAGCAGCCCGGGGGTAACAGCTTTAGCTGAAGCTTTCTTT	CASSPGVTALAEAFF
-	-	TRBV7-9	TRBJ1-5	TGTGCCAGCAGCCTTAACAATCAGCCCCAGCATTTT	CASSLNNQPQHF
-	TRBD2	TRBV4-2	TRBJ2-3	TGTGCCAGCAGCTCGCCGCGACTAGCGGGGGGGGCACCAGATACGCAGTATTTT	CASSSPRLAGGAPDTQYF
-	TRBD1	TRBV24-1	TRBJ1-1	TGTGCCACCAGTAAACTGAACAGGGGAACCTCGGTTTTGGACACTGAAGCTTTCTTT	CATSKLNRGTSVLDTEAFF
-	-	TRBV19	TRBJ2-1	TGTGCCAGTGATCCTAGAGGGGGGGCCTTTTTTGAGCAGTTCTTC	CASDPRGGAFFEQFF
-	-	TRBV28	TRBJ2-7	TGTGCCAGCAGTTTACAAGCGACCTACGAGCAGTACTTC	CASSLQATYEQYF
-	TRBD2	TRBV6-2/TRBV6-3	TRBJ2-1	TGTGCCAGCAGCCATCAGGGAGGGTATGAGCAGTTCTTC	CASSHQGGYEQFF
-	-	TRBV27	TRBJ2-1	TGTGCCAGCAGTCACCCTGGGGGGGGGCTCCCCAATGAGCAGTTCTTC	CASSHPGGGLPNEQFF
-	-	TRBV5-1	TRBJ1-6	TGCGCCAGCAGCTTGGAGGCAGGGGATTCACCCCTCCACTTT	CASSLEAGDSPLHF
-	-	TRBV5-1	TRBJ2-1	TGCGCCAGCAGCTTGAGTTTACAGAGCTACAATGAGCAGTTCTTC	CASSLSLQSYNEQFF
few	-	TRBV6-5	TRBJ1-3	TGTGCCAGCATCGGACTGTCTGGAAACACCATATATTTT	CASIGLSGNTIYF
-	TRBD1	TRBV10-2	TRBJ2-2	TGCGCCAGCAGTGAAGGTCGGGACAGAGGGACCGGGGAGCTGTTTTTT	CASSEGRDRGTGELFF
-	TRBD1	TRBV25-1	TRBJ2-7	TGTGCCACCTCAAGGGGACAGGGGACCTACGAGCAGTACTTC	CATSRGQGTYEQYF
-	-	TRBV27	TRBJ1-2	TGTGCCAGCAGTTTATCGCCAGGGGAAGTTTATGGCTACACCTTC	CASSLSPGEVYGYTF
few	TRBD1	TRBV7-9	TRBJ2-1	TGTGCCAGCAGTCCAAAGGTAACAGGGGATGAGCAGTTCTTC	CASSPKVTGDEQFF
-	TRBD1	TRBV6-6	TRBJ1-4	TGTGCCAGCAGGGAGACAGGGGCAGATGAAAAACTGTTTTTT	CASRETGADEKLFF
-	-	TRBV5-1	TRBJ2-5	TGCGCCAGCAGGGGCACGGGGTACCAAGAGACCCAGTACTTC	CASRGTGYQETQYF
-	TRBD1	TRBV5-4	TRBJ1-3	TGTGCCAGCAGCTTGAACAGGGGAGCGCAAGGAAACACCATATATTTT	CASSLNRGAQGNTIYF
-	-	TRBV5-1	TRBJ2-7	TGCGCCAGCAGCTTGGGCCCGGACAGTTCCTACGAGCAGTACTTC	CASSLGPDSSYEQYF
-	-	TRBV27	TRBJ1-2	TGTGCCAGCAGTTCCACACAGGGCCCCACCTATGGCTACACCTTC	CASSSTQGPTYGYTF
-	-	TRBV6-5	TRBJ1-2	TGTGCCAGCAAGGACAGTAACTATGGCTACACCTTC	CASKDSNYGYTF
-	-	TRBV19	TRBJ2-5	TGTGCCAGTAGCCGTATGGGGGGGACCCAGTACTTC	CASSRMGGTQYF
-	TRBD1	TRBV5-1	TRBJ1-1	TGCGCCAGCAGCTTGGAAGGGGGCCGTACTGAAGCTTTCTTT	CASSLEGGRTEAFF
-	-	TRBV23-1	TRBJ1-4	TGCGCCGCTGAGGGATTAGGCAATGAAAAACTGTTTTTT	CAAEGLGNEKLFF
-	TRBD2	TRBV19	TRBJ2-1	TGTGCCAGTAGTATGCCGGCGCTAGCGGACAATGAGCAGTTCTTC	CASSMPALADNEQFF
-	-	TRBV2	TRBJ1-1	TGTGCCAGCACTCCGCAGGCAGGGGTGAACACTGAAGCTTTCTTT	CASTPQAGVNTEAFF
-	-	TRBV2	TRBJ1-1	TGTGCCAGCAGTGAGGCGGCCAGGGCCATCACTGAAGCTTTCTTT	CASSEAARAITEAFF
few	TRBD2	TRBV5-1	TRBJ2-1	TGCGCCAGCAGCTTGGAACTAGCGGGGTACAATGAGCAGTTCTTC	CASSLELAGYNEQFF